What follows is one TCR beta chain and its context. Antigen unknown. This entry is derived from a study of shared clonotypes between healthy human individuals. Study conclusions and caveats: Naive subsets tended to show greater estimated richness than memory subsets.

It was at deep level that the assay was run. The protocol was immunoSEQ multiplex PCR, while the TCRdb copy is restricted to in-frame clones and leaves out a portion. The data show more than 2,000,000 clones, roughly 92% seen once. Every donor, a Caucasian adult, lived in Nashville, Tennessee. After removal of 2 bases from V and 1 base from J, the junction contained 3 bases not matched to a gene. Germline values: CDR1 LGHNT, CDR2 FRNRAP. The CDR3 covers 16 residues. The receptor was isolated from a man younger than 30 in good health. The chain uses TRBV12-5 and TRBJ2-2, with 8 positions matching TRBD1. Sequenced: naive CD4+ T cells sorted from blood. As to subset: CD45RA+ positively selected. CDR3 nucleotides: TGTGCTAGTGGTTTGCACGGGACAGGGAACACCGGGGAGCTGTTTTTT. Protein: CASGLHGTGNTGELFF.